The source of this TCR beta chain is a study of CD4 T cells in relation to SARS-CoV-2 and coronaviruses. Study context: Crossreactive spike epitopes shared across donors were mapped to their HLA restriction. Study-wide points: Around 60% of donors had memory CD4+ clonotypes crossrecognizing SARS-CoV-2 and common cold coronavirus spike. Culture-expanded clones reflect memory recall rather than primary priming during culture.

Before the COVID-19 pandemic, during about 2011-2019, CD4+ T cells were taken from unexposed donors. This clone was counted a few times. Its antigen is as yet unknown. The trim removed 10 bases at V and 2 bases at J, leaving 6 bases unmatched. Germline assignment: CDR1 ENHRY and CDR2 SYGVKD. The CDR3 runs to 14 residues. Some clones are missing from TCRdb's copy, which holds only in-frame ones; the method was immunoSEQ multiplex PCR. The sample yields more than 55,000 clones, 80% to 90% seen once. Sequencing was done on a sample of memory CD4+ T cells from PBMCs. This chain joins TRBV10-3 and TRBJ2-3; TRBD2 matches at 10 bases. This sequence was found in a human donor in good health. CDR3 bases: TGTGCCACCTCTAGCGGGAGTTTCACAGATACGCAGTATTTT. It translates to CATSSGSFTDTQYF.